The 25 T cell receptor beta chains reported below all come from one sample, sequenced in a study of human T cells and chemical hapten exposure. Time point denoted: patch test 1, 2 weeks after DPC sensitization. Noted treatment: therapeutic diphenylcyclopropenone sensitization with weekly scalp DPC. TCRdb re-derived calls from the RACE reads in MiXCR, one entry per CDR3 protein. This table has around 120,000 distinct CDR3 sequences, around 15% appearing once. The specimen was whole blood, collected in connection with sensitization to the hapten diphenylcyclopropenone (DPC). The source of these receptors is a young man with alopecia areata. Some clones in this sample may be carry-over from other donors' samples.

The rearrangement links TRBV7-2 to TRBJ2-3; TRBD2 matches 7 bases. V shed 2 bases and J 0 bases; nucleotides not matched to a gene: 5. Germline CDR1 SGHTA, CDR2 FQGNSA. CDR3 length equals 16 residues. This CDR3 reads CASSLRPSGSTDTQYF. As DNA, the CDR3 is TGTGCCAGCAGCTTAAGGCCTAGCGGTAGCACAGATACGCAGTATTTT. The variable domain in full, with the rest retrieved from reference TRBV7-2 and TRBJ2-3, is GAGVSQSPSNKVTEKGKDVELRCDPISGHTALYWYRQSLGQGLEFLIYFQGNSAPDKSGLPSDRFSAERTGGSVSTLTIQRTQQEDSAVYLCASSLRPSGSTDTQYFGPGTRLTVL.

The chain has TRBV28 and TRBJ1-3, with D hard to call. V was clipped by 7 bases and J by 2 bases, with 6 bases between them. Germline V gene data show CDR1 as MDHEN and CDR2 as SYDVKM. The CDR3 is 12 residues long. The CDR3 is CASNVPGNTIYF. CDR3 in DNA: TGTGCCAGCAATGTGCCTGGAAACACCATATATTTT.

At least ten counts were recorded for this clonotype. The gene calls are TRBV3-1 and TRBJ1-1; TRBD1 is a possible D gene (5 bases). The CDR3 has 16 amino acids. The V gene's germline CDR1 is LGHDT and CDR2 YNNKEL (reference sequence). Trimming shortened V by 1 base and J by 0 bases, and 12 bases separated the two germline ends. CDR3 in amino acids: CASSQVRGNMNTEAFF. CDR3 DNA sequence: TGTGCCAGCAGCCAAGTGCGGGGCAATATGAACACTGAAGCTTTCTTT. Full variable domain (missing parts from reference TRBV3-1 and TRBJ1-1): DTAVSQTPKYLVTQMGNDKSIKCEQNLGHDTMYWYKQDSKKFLKIMFSYNNKELIINETVPNRFSPKSPDKAHLNLHINSLELGDSAVYFCASSQVRGNMNTEAFFGQGTRLTVV.

This rearrangement joins TRBV7-6 to TRBJ1-1, with TRBD1 matching over 8 bases. J gave up 1 base and V 1 base, and 8 bases lay outside the gene matches. CDR3 length: 17 amino acids. CDR1 SGHVS and CDR2 FNYEAQ come from the germline V gene. The CDR3 DNA is TGTGCCAGCAGCTTAGAAGCAGGGGGCGCCAGGAACACTGAAGCTTTCTTT. Translated, it gives CASSLEAGGARNTEAFF.

The chain employs TRBV6-1 and TRBJ2-2, with D maybe TRBD1 (5 bases). V was clipped by 4 bases and J by 2 bases, with 11 bases between them. Germline CDR1 reads MNHNS; CDR2 reads SASEGT. This CDR3 spans 15 amino acids. In DNA, the CDR3 is TGTGCCAGCAGTGTGGAGACAGCTAACACCGGGGAGCTGTTTTTT. It specifies CASSVETANTGELFF.

J is TRBJ1-5 and V is TRBV7-9; no definite D call. CDR1 is SEHNR and CDR2 is FQNEAQ in the germline V gene (reference sequence). CDR3 length: 13 amino acids. V gave up 4 bases and J gave up 3 bases, with 7 bases separating them. Here the CDR3 reads CASSSQVNQPQHF. For the CDR3, the DNA is TGTGCCAGCAGCTCCCAGGTCAATCAGCCCCAGCATTTT.

This clonotype showed up just a few times. The V and J genes are TRBV27 and TRBJ2-3; tentative D call: TRBD1 (6 bases). V was pared by 6 bases and J by 5 bases, with 15 bases between. Looked up from germline, CDR1 is MNHEY and CDR2 is SMNVEV (reference sequence). The length of the CDR3 is 14 residues. This CDR3 is CASSPPTGIDTQYF. CDR3 coding DNA: TGTGCCAGCAGCCCACCGACAGGTATAGATACGCAGTATTTT.

This clonotype has more than one count but fewer than ten. DNA of the CDR3: TGTGCCAGCAGTTTTTTCGGGGCTAGTGGCTACACCTTC. Translating it yields CASSFFGASGYTF. V usage is TRBV12-3 or TRBV12-4 and J usage is TRBJ1-2, with a possible D match to TRBD1 (5 bases). The CDR3 is made up of 13 amino acids. The V gene lost 3 bases and the J gene lost 7 bases, with 12 bases spanning the gap.

The sample holds a few counts of this clonotype. J is TRBJ2-1 and V is TRBV7-3; 11 bases agree with TRBD2. The trim removed 4 bases at V and 7 bases at J, leaving 9 bases unmatched. The CDR3 contains 16 residues. CDR1 is SGHTA, CDR2 FQGTGA, per germline. Here the CDR3 DNA reads TGTGCCAGCAGCTCATCCCTAGCGGGGGGCCTGAATGAGCAGTTCTTC. It codes for CASSSSLAGGLNEQFF.

This clonotype was found a few times. Here the CDR3 DNA reads TGCAGTGCTAGGGGGGACTTTAGCTCCTACAATGAGCAGTTCTTC. Protein: CSARGDFSSYNEQFF. V is TRBV20-1 and J is TRBJ2-1, with a tentative D call TRBD2 (6 bases). Trimming left V 3 bases short and J 0 bases short, with 12 bases between. From germline, CDR1 is DFQATT and CDR2 SNEGSKA (reference sequence). CDR3 length: 15 residues.

Many counts were recorded for this clonotype. The genes are TRBV20-1 and TRBJ2-1; perhaps TRBD2 as D (6 bases). Germline V gene lookup returns CDR1 DFQATT and CDR2 SNEGSKA (reference sequence). CDR3 length equals 13 residues. V was clipped by 1 base and J by 5 bases, with 9 bases between them. The CDR3 sequence is CSARGTIHNEQFF. The CDR3 nucleotides read TGCAGTGCTAGAGGGACTATCCACAATGAGCAGTTCTTC.

The V and J genes are TRBV6-6 and TRBJ2-1; TRBD2 aligns across 14 bases. The germline CDR1 and CDR2 sequences are MNHNY and SVGAGI (reference sequence). The CDR3 is 16 residues long. V was pared by 4 bases and J by 7 bases, with 6 bases of the junction left unmatched. The CDR3 is CASSLTSGGAENEQFF. DNA of the CDR3: TGTGCCAGCAGTTTGACTAGCGGGGGGGCCGAGAATGAGCAGTTCTTC.

The chain links TRBV24-1 to TRBJ2-3; maybe TRBD2 (5 bases). CDR1 is KGHDR, CDR2 SFDVKD, per germline. The CDR3 length is 13 residues. With 4 bases removed from V and 3 bases from J, the gap between germline ends came to 7 bases. The CDR3 is CATSEEVTDTQYF. The CDR3 nucleotides read TGTGCCACCAGTGAGGAGGTTACAGATACGCAGTATTTT.

This clonotype was observed a few times. The chain has TRBV11-2 and TRBJ2-6; D remains unclear. V lost 5 bases, J lost 4 bases, and 15 bases lay in between. CDR1 is SGHAT and CDR2 is FQNNGV in the germline V gene. The CDR3 spans 16 residues. The CDR3: CASSGNMIRGANVLTF. CDR3 bases: TGTGCCAGCAGCGGAAACATGATAAGAGGGGCCAACGTCCTGACTTTC.

This clonotype was seen more than once but under ten times. This chain uses TRBV10-3 with TRBJ2-3; D gene ambiguous. This CDR3 has 14 residues. Per germline, CDR1 ENHRY and CDR2 SYGVKD. The V gene lost 0 bases and the J gene lost 4 bases, with 8 bases spanning the gap. The CDR3 reads CAISESVRSDTQYF. CDR3 nucleotide sequence: TGTGCCATCAGTGAGTCTGTCAGGTCAGATACGCAGTATTTT.

The chain combines TRBV5-4 with TRBJ1-5; D remains ambiguous. The CDR3 has 15 amino acids. Trimming stripped 1 base from V and 0 bases from J, with 8 bases between. Germline lookup yields CDR1 SGHNT and CDR2 YYREEE (reference sequence). In DNA, the CDR3 is TGTGCCAGCAGCTTGAACCCGAATAGCAATCAGCCCCAGCATTTT. Encoded protein: CASSLNPNSNQPQHF.

As DNA, the CDR3 is TGTGCCAGCAGTTACTATGTGGAGGAGACCCAGTACTTC. Translated: CASSYYVEETQYF. The rearrangement links TRBV6-2 or TRBV6-3 to TRBJ2-5; D is unresolved. Per germline, CDR1 MNHEY and CDR2 SVGEGT. The CDR3 is 13 amino acids. V was pared by 1 base and J by 5 bases, with 8 bases between.

This rearrangement joins TRBV28 to TRBJ2-5, with D unclear. There are 14 residues in the CDR3. Trimming took off 5 bases at V and 2 bases at J, with 12 bases between the two ends. CDR1 and CDR2 (germline): MDHEN, SYDVKM. CDR3: CASSLSWPQETQYF. CDR3 in DNA: TGTGCCAGCAGTCTGTCGTGGCCGCAAGAGACCCAGTACTTC.

This clonotype turned up a few times. V usage is TRBV7-9 and J usage is TRBJ1-3; 8 bases align to TRBD1. The germline V gene has CDR1 SEHNR and CDR2 FQNEAQ (reference sequence). The CDR3 runs 15 residues. With 5 bases clipped from V and 2 bases from J, the junction kept 5 bases outside the gene matches. CDR3 DNA sequence: TGTGCCAGCAGCCATCAGGGGGCCCCTGGAAACACCATATATTTT. Residues: CASSHQGAPGNTIYF.

This chain links TRBV7-6 with TRBJ2-5; D unresolved. Germline CDR1 and CDR2: SGHVS and FNYEAQ. CDR3 length equals 12 residues. V was cut by 0 bases and J by 6 bases, with 5 bases left in between. The CDR3 spells CASSLAGKTQYF. In nucleotides, the CDR3 is TGTGCCAGCAGCTTAGCGGGCAAGACCCAGTACTTC.

This clonotype has just a few counts. V usage is TRBV4-3 and J usage is TRBJ1-1; D gene unclear. In germline, CDR1 is LGHNA, CDR2 YSLEER. The CDR3 is 14 amino acids. V gave up 1 base and J gave up 1 base, with 7 bases separating them. This CDR3 is CASSQGRWNTEAFF. The CDR3 nucleotides are TGCGCCAGCAGCCAAGGCAGATGGAACACTGAAGCTTTCTTT.

This clonotype was detected only a few times. This chain joins TRBV6-4 and TRBJ1-1; D is possibly TRBD1 (5 bases). The V gene lost 0 bases and the J gene lost 6 bases, with 11 bases spanning the gap. Germline values: CDR1 MRHNA, CDR2 SNTAGT. The CDR3 runs 14 residues. The CDR3, as DNA: TGTGCCAGCAGTGACTCGAATGGGGGGTCTGAAGCTTTCTTT. Protein: CASSDSNGGSEAFF.

This clonotype came up a few times. CDR3 sequence: CASSPRQGLVNEQYF. Written as DNA, the CDR3 is TGTGCCAGCAGCCCCCGACAGGGCCTTGTCAACGAGCAGTACTTC. This chain links TRBV7-2 with TRBJ2-7; 7 bases are a match to TRBD1. Germline values: CDR1 SGHTA, CDR2 FQGNSA. V dropped 5 bases and J dropped 5; count of bases not matched to a gene: 12. This CDR3 is 15 amino acids long.

The rearrangement joins TRBV18 to TRBJ2-7, with 8 bases that match TRBD1. This CDR3 contains 16 residues. V lost 3 bases, J lost 1 base, and 8 bases stayed unmatched. Germline CDR1 reads KGHSH; CDR2 reads LQKENI. The CDR3 is CASSPTGTGRSYEQYV. The CDR3 nucleotides are TGTGCCAGCTCACCGACTGGGACAGGAAGGTCCTACGAGCAGTACGTC.

This chain uses TRBV5-1 with TRBJ1-2; 7 nucleotides match TRBD1. Germline trimming cut 5 bases from V and 2 bases from J; bases unmatched to any gene: 9. This CDR3 is 15 amino acids long. Per germline, CDR1 SGHRS and CDR2 YFSETQ. DNA for the CDR3: TGCGCCAGCAGGATACTCTTCAGGGGGAACTATGGCTACACCTTC. It encodes CASRILFRGNYGYTF.